The 8 T cell receptor beta chains below all came from one sample that was sequenced in a study of blood T cell repertoires in COVID-19. Assay: immunoSEQ multiplex PCR; the TCRdb copy retains only in-frame clones and omits some. The sample lists over 70,000 clones, approximately 84% occurring once. Sequencing was performed on peripheral blood. The origin of the receptors is a man aged 55 to 69 with COVID-19, enrolled during active disease.

The chain is built from TRBV7-6 and TRBJ1-5; 7 bases fit TRBD1. The CDR3 has 13 amino acids. J gave up 16 bases and V 5 bases, and 14 bases lay outside the gene matches. From germline, CDR1 is SGHVS and CDR2 FNYEAQ. The CDR3 sequence is CASSLAPDRVLHF. CDR3 bases: TGTGCCAGCAGCCTCGCCCCTGACAGGGTTTTACATTTT.

V gene TRBV6-2 or TRBV6-3 combines with J gene TRBJ1-5; D not resolved. Germline V lookup: CDR1 MNHEY, CDR2 SVGEGT. The CDR3 spans 13 residues. Between the trimmed V and J ends, which lost 2 bases and 2 bases, there was a span of 4 bases. The CDR3 here is CASSYVGNQPQHF. For the CDR3, the DNA is TGTGCCAGCAGTTACGTCGGCAATCAGCCCCAGCATTTT.

The sample holds a few counts of this clone. The chain carries TRBV7-2 and TRBJ2-1; D not resolved. This CDR3 is 14 amino acids long. Trimming shortened V by 5 bases and J by 3 bases, and 11 bases separated the two germline ends. Germline CDR1 and CDR2: SGHTA and FQGNSA. The DNA of the CDR3 is TGTGCCAGCAGCCCGAGGCCAGTCTACAATGAGCAGTTCTTC. Translation gives CASSPRPVYNEQFF.

This chain uses TRBV30 with TRBJ1-1; D is unresolved. V was clipped by 0 bases and J by 4 bases, with 12 bases between them. The CDR3 length is 14 residues. Germline CDR1 reads GTSNPN; CDR2 reads SVGIG (reference sequence). DNA for the CDR3: TGTGCCTGGAGTGTACTCGATTTTGGCACTGAAGCTTTCTTT. Residues: CAWSVLDFGTEAFF.

The rearrangement links TRBV10-3 to TRBJ1-2; possible D gene TRBD1, 6 bases. With 0 bases removed from V and 4 bases from J, the gap between germline ends came to 12 bases. The germline CDR1 and CDR2 sequences are ENHRY and SYGVKD. The CDR3 is 15 amino acids. CDR3 residues: CAISESTGRGYGYTF. As DNA, the CDR3 is TGTGCCATCAGTGAGTCGACAGGACGAGGCTATGGCTACACCTTC.

The chain couples TRBV5-1 to TRBJ2-6, with D tentatively TRBD1 (6 bases). The CDR3 spans 15 residues. Per the germline V gene, CDR1 is SGHRS and CDR2 is YFSETQ. Trimming took 5 bases from V and 1 from J, leaving 10 bases between them. CDR3 in amino acids: CASSLQGSGANVLTF. The CDR3 bases are TGCGCCAGCAGTCTCCAGGGGTCTGGGGCCAACGTCCTGACTTTC.

The J gene is TRBJ2-3, the V gene TRBV7-6; D is unclear. V was trimmed by 1 base and J by 7 bases, leaving 6 bases between them. CDR3 size: 12 residues. Germline CDR1 and CDR2: SGHVS and FNYEAQ. Written as DNA, the CDR3 is TGTGCCAGCAGCTTAGACTCCTATACGCAGTATTTT. Its protein product is CASSLDSYTQYF.

V gene TRBV6-5 combines with J gene TRBJ2-7; possibly TRBD2 for D (6 bases). The germline V gene encodes CDR1 MNHEY and CDR2 SVGAGI. V lost 6 bases, J lost 6 bases, and 15 bases lay in between. The CDR3 is made up of 13 amino acids. Here the CDR3 DNA reads TGTGCCAGCAGCCTTCGGGGAGGAAGCGAGCAGTACTTC. This codes for CASSLRGGSEQYF.